The 5 T cell receptor beta chains below come from one sample, sequenced in a study of T cell repertoires in aging, cancer and after chemotherapy. TRB rearrangements spanning V, D and J were amplified using mixed TRB-A/B primers. TCRdb re-analysed the multiplex PCR reads in MiXCR, keeping a single row per CDR3 protein. The sample yields roughly 2,000 distinct CDR3 sequences, under 40% seen once. TCR beta rearrangements were amplified from peripheral blood genomic DNA. The specimen was blood. The receptors shown here come from a human donor with a blood cancer.

The rearrangement uses TRBV30 and TRBJ1-5; no firm D call. V was clipped by 8 bases and J by 2 bases, with 19 bases between them. Germline CDR1 GTSNPN, CDR2 SVGIG (reference sequence). The CDR3 has 15 residues. This CDR3 reads CASSSMGSGNQPQHF. CDR3 in DNA: TGTGCCAGTAGTTCCATGGGTTCTGGCAATCAGCCCCAGCATTTT.

This chain links TRBV6-4 with TRBJ1-2; 8 nucleotides match TRBD1. The J segment lost 5 bases and the V segment lost 6 bases, leaving 5 bases of the junction unmatched. Germline CDR1 reads MRHNA; CDR2 reads SNTAGT. The length of the CDR3 is 13 residues. The CDR3 DNA reads as TGTGCCAGCAGCCCCGGGACAGGATATGGCTACACCTTC. Translated, it gives CASSPGTGYGYTF.

V gene TRBV12-3 or TRBV12-4 combines with J gene TRBJ1-1, with D possibly matching TRBD1 (5 bases). The CDR3 contains 15 residues. The ends were cut back, 5 bases at V and 5 bases at J, with 18 bases in the middle. In DNA, the CDR3 is TGTGCCAGCAGTCCATACCCGGGGGTCGGGACTGAAGCTTTCTTT. Translated, it gives CASSPYPGVGTEAFF.

This clonotype is large in the sample. The V call is TRBV15, the J call TRBJ1-5; a weak D match, TRBD1 (5 bases). The germline gives CDR1 LNHNV, CDR2 YYDKDF (reference sequence). Trimming removed 8 bases at V and 6 bases at J, with 20 bases between. The CDR3 sequence is 15 residues long. The CDR3 loop is CATGSQGRAGQPQHF. The CDR3 region has the DNA TGTGCCACCGGGTCCCAAGGCAGGGCGGGTCAGCCCCAGCATTTT.

In this sample, this clonotype turned up a few times. V and J are TRBV6-1 and TRBJ2-2; TRBD1 matches at 9 bases. CDR1 is MNHNS, CDR2 SASEGT, per germline. J gave up 1 base and V 5 bases, and 2 bases lay outside the gene matches. The CDR3 contains 15 residues. CDR3 nucleotides: TGTGCCAGCAGTAGACAGGGGGGGAACACCGGGGAGCTGTTTTTT. Its translation is CASSRQGGNTGELFF.